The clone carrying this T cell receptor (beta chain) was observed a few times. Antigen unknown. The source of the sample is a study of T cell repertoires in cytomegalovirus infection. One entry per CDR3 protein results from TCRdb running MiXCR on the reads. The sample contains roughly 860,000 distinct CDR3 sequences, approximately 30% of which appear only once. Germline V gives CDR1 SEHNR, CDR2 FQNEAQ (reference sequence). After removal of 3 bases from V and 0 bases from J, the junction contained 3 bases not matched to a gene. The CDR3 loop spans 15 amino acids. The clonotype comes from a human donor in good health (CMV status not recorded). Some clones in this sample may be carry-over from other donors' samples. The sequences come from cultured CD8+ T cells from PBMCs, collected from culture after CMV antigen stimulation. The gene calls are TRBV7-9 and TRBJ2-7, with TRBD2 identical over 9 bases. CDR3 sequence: CASSFSGGLSYEQYF. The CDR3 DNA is TGTGCCAGCAGCTTTAGCGGGGGCCTCTCCTACGAGCAGTACTTC.